This is a list of T cell receptor beta chains from one sample in a study of shared T cell receptors in the human thymus. The data were produced by immunoSEQ multiplex PCR, yet TCRdb's version contains in-frame clones alone and is incomplete. Of over 350,000 clones listed, around 93% were seen once; the top ten hold roughly 0.021%. Specimen: thymocytes. The receptors shown here come from a human donor. Both conserved end residues are part of each CDR3. A D gene is named only where the DNA matches it firmly.

V gene	J gene	D gene	CDR3 protein
TRBV4-1	TRBJ2-3	-	CASRHGRGDTQYF
TRBV6-1	TRBJ1-2	-	CASTGPRDYTF
TRBV9	TRBJ2-1	TRBD2	CASSVEGGLAGGSNEQFF
TRBV5-1	TRBJ2-5	-	CASSFNGAQETQYF
TRBV27	TRBJ2-4	-	CASSSPGLAKNIQYF
TRBV5-4	TRBJ2-7	TRBD2	CASRRAKGASSGSSYEQYF
TRBV27	TRBJ2-2	TRBD2	CASRPIGGRREVVGELFF
TRBV12-2	TRBJ1-4	-	CASRLAGRAFATNEKLFF
TRBV18	TRBJ1-4	TRBD1	CASSPGQLNEKLFF
TRBV12-5	TRBJ2-1	-	CASGLVMRYGMNEQFF
TRBV7-9	TRBJ2-2	TRBD2	CASSPPGTSGRGTGELFF
TRBV28	TRBJ2-7	TRBD1	CASSRRQGVYEQYF
TRBV10-3	TRBJ2-7	TRBD1	CAISHRPGQGGYEQYF
TRBV6-4	TRBJ2-2	TRBD2	CASSETGGRTGELFF
TRBV27	TRBJ1-5	-	CASKADSNQPQHF
TRBV6-1	TRBJ2-1	-	CASSEGQASSYNEQFF
TRBV27	TRBJ2-1	-	CASSLYHTPSYNEQFF
TRBV4-1	TRBJ2-5	TRBD2	CASSQRREGTNRQETQYF
TRBV27	TRBJ2-3	TRBD2	CASSPGTSGRAWEDTQYF
TRBV7-3	TRBJ2-2	TRBD1	CASSSLQGAGGELFF
TRBV15	TRBJ2-2	-	CATSGPTSGIQNTGELFF
TRBV4-2	TRBJ2-1	TRBD2	CAFGERGGEQFF
TRBV28	TRBJ2-7	TRBD1	CASSPWTGGFNEQYF
TRBV7-2	TRBJ2-3	-	CASSSRRLSPDTQYF
TRBV27	TRBJ1-4	-	CASSGQSATNEKLFF
TRBV6-4	TRBJ2-1	TRBD1	CASSGLPGQGYNEQFF
TRBV5-5	TRBJ1-2	-	CASSAGHSFYDGYTF
TRBV11-2	TRBJ2-1	-	CASSLLIAAGVGEQFF
TRBV5-4	TRBJ2-5	TRBD2	CASSTAGTQETQYF
TRBV9	TRBJ2-1	TRBD1	CASSAGTGGYNEQFF
TRBV9	TRBJ2-7	-	CASSVEASEYYEQYF
TRBV4-2	TRBJ2-5	-	CASSQERLEETQYF
TRBV10-2	TRBJ1-5	-	CASSESKGSPQHF
TRBV27	TRBJ2-7	-	CASSLKGYHSYEQYF
TRBV7-6	TRBJ2-3	TRBD2	CASSPRTSGASTDTQYF
TRBV28	TRBJ1-3	TRBD1	CASTWSGGKPGNTIYF
TRBV7-2	TRBJ1-1	-	CASSQPLNTEAFF